A selection of T cell receptor beta chains follows, all from one sample in a study of T cells in Graves' hyperthyroidism and ophthalmopathy. In TCRdb, the multiplex PCR reads were re-called with MiXCR into one record per CDR3 protein. Of approximately 600,000 distinct CDR3 sequences in the sample, around 15% were seen once. Sequences were obtained from blood. All receptors come from a woman aged 40-49 years with Graves' ophthalmopathy. Both conserved end residues are part of each CDR3. D genes are given only for firm matches. Size values are once, few and many counts, or a class for expanded clones, and some rows have none.

many,NA,TRBJ2-5,TRBV7-3,TGTGCCAGCAGCTTAATGGCAGGTCCCGGTGAGACCCAGTACTTC,CASSLMAGPGETQYF
many,TRBD1,TRBJ1-2,TRBV12-3/TRBV12-4,TGTGCCAGCAGCCCGGGACAGTTCTATGGCTACACCTTC,CASSPGQFYGYTF
NA,TRBD2,TRBJ2-5,TRBV3-1,TGTGCCACCCGCCCTAGCGGGATCGAAGAGACCCAGTACTTC,CATRPSGIEETQYF
NA,NA,TRBJ2-7,TRBV25-1,TGTGCCAGCAGTGATAAGTCGAGGGGCCACGAGCAGTACTTC,CASSDKSRGHEQYF
few,TRBD1,TRBJ2-5,TRBV5-4,TGTGCCAGCAGCCGGGACAGCATAGGGGAGACCCAGTACTTC,CASSRDSIGETQYF
NA,NA,TRBJ1-6,TRBV4-1,TGCGCCAGCAGCCAAGCCCTAGGCTCCTATAATTCACCCCTCCACTTT,CASSQALGSYNSPLHF
NA,NA,TRBJ1-5,TRBV27,TGTGCCAGCAGTTCGTCGATTAGAGAGGATCAGCCCCAGCATTTT,CASSSSIREDQPQHF
many,NA,TRBJ2-5,TRBV11-2,TGTGCCAGCAAGGTTTTCGCGGATCAAGAGACCCAGTACTTC,CASKVFADQETQYF
NA,TRBD1,TRBJ2-7,TRBV5-8,TGTGCCAGCAGGAGGACAGGGACCTCCTCCTACGAGCAGTACTTC,CASRRTGTSSYEQYF
many,TRBD1,TRBJ1-2,TRBV28,TGTGCCAGCAGTTGGACAGGTACCAGCTACTATGGCTACACCTTC,CASSWTGTSYYGYTF
NA,TRBD2,TRBJ2-2,TRBV11-2,TGTGCCAGCAGCTCTAGACTAGCGGGAGTAATCGGGGAGCTGTTTTTT,CASSSRLAGVIGELFF
few,NA,TRBJ1-2,TRBV18,TGTGCCAGCTCACCACCTTCAGTTGGGTCTGGCTACACCTTC,CASSPPSVGSGYTF
many,NA,TRBJ2-4,TRBV12-3/TRBV12-4,TGTGCCAGCAGTCAAGAGACAGCCAAAAACATTCAGTACTTC,CASSQETAKNIQYF
many,TRBD2,TRBJ2-7,TRBV11-2,TGTGCCAGCAGCTCTCCTCCTAGCGGGAGCTCCTACGAGCAGTACTTC,CASSSPPSGSSYEQYF
many,NA,TRBJ1-5,TRBV29-1,TGCAGCGTTAGCTCCGAATATAGCAATCAGCCCCAGCATTTT,CSVSSEYSNQPQHF
many,TRBD1,TRBJ2-7,TRBV12-3/TRBV12-4,TGTGCCAGCAGCAACAGGGGGGATTCCTACGAGCAGTACTTC,CASSNRGDSYEQYF
many,TRBD1,TRBJ1-2,TRBV30,TGTGCCTGGAGTGCCACCGGGACAGGTGATCTTTTTGGTGGCTACACCTTC,CAWSATGTGDLFGGYTF
few,NA,TRBJ1-5,TRBV10-3,TGTGCCATCAGTGCTTGGTTCGAGAGAAATCAGCCCCAGCATTTT,CAISAWFERNQPQHF
many,NA,TRBJ1-1,TRBV6-1,TGTGCCAGCAGTGAAGCGCTTCGGCAGGCTGAAGCTTTCTTT,CASSEALRQAEAFF
many,NA,TRBJ1-1,TRBV29-1,TGCAGCGTTGAGATGGTACAGGGCACTGAAGCTTTCTTT,CSVEMVQGTEAFF
NA,TRBD1,TRBJ1-4,TRBV30,TGTGCCTGGGCAGGGGGCGATAATGAAAAACTGTTTTTT,CAWAGGDNEKLFF
NA,NA,TRBJ1-2,TRBV30,TGTGCCTGGACTACCCCACCGGGTTGGGGCTACACCTTC,CAWTTPPGWGYTF
NA,NA,TRBJ2-7,TRBV6-2/TRBV6-3,TGTGCCAGCTACCAGCGGGCCCGTAGAGAGGAGCAGTACTTC,CASYQRARREEQYF
few,NA,TRBJ2-7,TRBV18,TGTGCCAGCTCACCATCCCTAAGTGGGAGCCCTAACGAGCAGTACTTC,CASSPSLSGSPNEQYF
few,TRBD2,TRBJ2-7,TRBV13,TGTGCCAGCAGCGGGTTGGGACTAGCGGGCCGCTACGAGCAGTACTTC,CASSGLGLAGRYEQYF
NA,NA,TRBJ2-5,TRBV5-6,TGTGCCAGCAGCGTCACCCTAGCGGAGACCCAGTACTTC,CASSVTLAETQYF
few,NA,TRBJ2-2,TRBV30,TGTGCCTGGAGTGGGGGAAAGAACACCGGGGAGCTGTTTTTT,CAWSGGKNTGELFF
many,NA,TRBJ2-1,TRBV11-3,TGTGCCAGCTCCCTTCCCTTATACAATGAGCAGTTCTTC,CASSLPLYNEQFF
many,NA,TRBJ2-7,TRBV10-3,TGTGCCATCAGTGAGGTGCAAGACTACGAGCAGTACTTC,CAISEVQDYEQYF
many,NA,TRBJ1-1,TRBV15,TGTGCCACCAGCAGAGATTTGGCAGGGAATACTGAAGCTTTCTTT,CATSRDLAGNTEAFF
many,TRBD1,TRBJ2-4,TRBV20-1,TGCAGTGCTAGCCACAGGGGGCAAGCCAAAAACATTCAGTACTTC,CSASHRGQAKNIQYF
many,NA,TRBJ2-6,TRBV6-2/TRBV6-3,TGTGCCAGCAGTCCGAGATCTGGGGCCAACGTCCTGACTTTC,CASSPRSGANVLTF
many,NA,TRBJ2-5,TRBV18,TGTGCCAGCTCACCAGGGGAGGACAAACAAGAGACCCAGTACTTC,CASSPGEDKQETQYF
NA,NA,TRBJ2-5,TRBV7-8,TGTGCCAGCAGGAATGATGATCAAGAGACCCAGTACTTC,CASRNDDQETQYF
NA,NA,TRBJ1-2,TRBV9,TGTGCCAGCAGCTTCCTGCCCGCTAACTATGGCTACACCTTC,CASSFLPANYGYTF
NA,TRBD1,TRBJ2-7,TRBV6-1,TGTGCCAGCAGTGAGTGGACAGGGGGGTACGAGCAGTACTTC,CASSEWTGGYEQYF
NA,NA,TRBJ1-1,TRBV3-1,TGTGCCAGCAGCCAAGTCTCAGAGATGAACACTGAAGCTTTCTTT,CASSQVSEMNTEAFF
many,NA,TRBJ1-1,TRBV6-2/TRBV6-3,TGTGCCAGCAGGGTCACAGGCGGGAACACTGAAGCTTTCTTT,CASRVTGGNTEAFF
many,TRBD1,TRBJ2-2,TRBV19,TGTGCCAGTAGTATAGGTCCAGGGGGCACCGGGGAGCTGTTTTTT,CASSIGPGGTGELFF
many,TRBD1,TRBJ1-2,TRBV11-2,TGTGCCAGCAGCCCACGAGGATTCTCGGGACAGAACTATGGCTACACCTTC,CASSPRGFSGQNYGYTF
NA,NA,TRBJ1-6,TRBV28,TGTGCCAGCAGTGTAACCGGGACGGCTAATTCACCCCTCCACTTT,CASSVTGTANSPLHF
many,TRBD2,TRBJ2-7,TRBV27,TGTGCCAGCAGTTTTAAGGGACTAGCTTACGAGCAGTACTTC,CASSFKGLAYEQYF
many,TRBD2,TRBJ2-2,TRBV20-1,TGCAGTGCTATAGCGGGACCGAACACCGGGGAGCTGTTTTTT,CSAIAGPNTGELFF
many,NA,TRBJ2-7,TRBV29-1,TGCAGCGTTAAACAGGGCGCCTACGAGCAGTACTTC,CSVKQGAYEQYF
many,NA,TRBJ1-5,TRBV19,TGTGCCAGTAGGGCGTCAGGGGAAGGTGGCAATCAGCCCCAGCATTTT,CASRASGEGGNQPQHF
many,NA,TRBJ1-2,TRBV19,TGTGCCACCCGACCGACGGAGATCTATGGCTACACCTTC,CATRPTEIYGYTF
many,NA,TRBJ2-7,TRBV6-5,TGTGCCAGCAGTTTGACTAGGACGACCTACGAGCAGTACTTC,CASSLTRTTYEQYF
NA,NA,TRBJ2-6,TRBV11-1,TGTGCCAGCAGCTTAAGGGGTGGGGGCTCTGGGGCCAACGTCCTGACTTTC,CASSLRGGGSGANVLTF
many,NA,TRBJ1-1,TRBV27,TGTGCCAGCCGTTCCTTGCAGGTTGGGCCCACTGAAGCTTTCTTT,CASRSLQVGPTEAFF
many,TRBD1,TRBJ1-6,TRBV27,TGTGCCAGCAGAAAACAGGGGCAGGGTTCACCCCTCCACTTT,CASRKQGQGSPLHF
many,TRBD1,TRBJ1-5,TRBV6-1,TGTGCCAGCAGTGTGACGGGACAGGGCGGGCAGCCCCAGCATTTT,CASSVTGQGGQPQHF
many,TRBD1,TRBJ1-5,TRBV6-1,TGTGCCAGCAGTGAAGGGAGTTTCGACAGGGCGAGCCAGCCCCAGCATTTT,CASSEGSFDRASQPQHF
many,TRBD1,TRBJ1-2,TRBV24-1,TGTGCCACCAGTGATCCCACCCTCACCGGGACAGGGGACTATGGCTACACCTTC,CATSDPTLTGTGDYGYTF
NA,NA,TRBJ1-1,TRBV5-1,TGCGCCAGCAGCCTGAGGCTGGGAGGCACTGAAGCTTTCTTT,CASSLRLGGTEAFF
once,NA,TRBJ1-5,TRBV6-1,TGTGCCAGCAGACCTGAGGGCAATCAGCCCCAGCATTTT,CASRPEGNQPQHF
many,NA,TRBJ2-7,TRBV5-1,TGCGCCAGCAGTTATGGACAGCGTAGCTCCTACGAGCAGTACTTC,CASSYGQRSSYEQYF
NA,TRBD1,TRBJ1-1,TRBV30,TGTGCCTGGGGAGGACAGGGCGGGAACACTGAAGCTTTCTTT,CAWGGQGGNTEAFF
many,TRBD2,TRBJ2-5,TRBV20-1,TGCAGTGCTCAAATTAGCGGGTTGCAAGAGACCCAGTACTTC,CSAQISGLQETQYF
few,NA,TRBJ2-5,TRBV19,TGTGCCAGTAGTATGGGGGTAGAAGAGACCCAGTACTTC,CASSMGVEETQYF
many,NA,TRBJ1-1,TRBV5-6,TGTGCCAGCAGCCGGGATTGGGGGCCGCTTGCTGAAGCTTTCTTT,CASSRDWGPLAEAFF